This T cell receptor (beta chain) originates from a study of read filtering for tumor transcriptome and immune sequencing. From roughly 0.4 ug of RNA, a library with molecular barcoded alpha/delta and beta/gamma adaptors was made. MiXCR was run by TCRdb on the reads, yielding one entry per CDR3 protein. The data hold 100,000 to 150,000 distinct CDR3 sequences, with 13% observed a single time. The study, taken as a whole, reports: Even smaller IR-seq throughput identified most shared clonotypes.

At least ten counts were recorded for this clonotype. Its antigen is currently unknown. The CDR3 has 19 amino acids. V was trimmed by 8 bases and J by 0 bases, leaving 28 bases between them. The germline V gene has CDR1 DFQATT and CDR2 SNEGSKA (reference sequence). The source of this sequence is a donor aged 40 or over with multiple myeloma. Sequencing used a population of CD138-negative cells sorted from bone marrow. The chain recombines TRBV20-1 with TRBJ1-4; the D is unclear. CDR3 sequence: CSHLCGVRSIGTTNEKLFF. In nucleotides, the CDR3 is TGCAGTCACCTTTGCGGGGTTCGGTCTATCGGGACAACTAATGAAAAACTGTTTTTT.